This TCR beta chain appears in the sequencing data of a study of cytomegalovirus exposure and HLA in healthy donors. Study observations and caveats: The presence/absence work took it that sequencing depth was about the same across donors.

Concerning this clone itself: Its target is not known.

Between the trimmed V and J ends, which lost 1 base and 4 bases, there was a span of 10 bases. CDR1 and CDR2 from the germline V gene are GTSNPN and SVGIG (reference sequence). The CDR3 runs 13 residues. Amplification used 60 Vbeta primers and 13 Jbeta primers. Assay used: immunoSEQ multiplex PCR; TCRdb lists only in-frame clones, some missing. The profile shows 45,000 to 65,000 clones, around 73% of them singletons. The receptor comes from a woman aged 40 to 55 in good health and CMV-seropositive. The V and J genes are TRBV30 and TRBJ1-2; tentative D call: TRBD1 (6 bases). The sequenced material came from PBMCs. The CDR3 nucleotides read TGTGCCTGGAGTGACGGGACAACCTATGGCTACACCTTC. Translating gives CAWSDGTTYGYTF.